This T cell receptor (beta chain) was sequenced in a study of T-cell reconstitution after alpha-beta-depleted transplantation in children. A TCRbeta library incorporating unique molecular identifiers was prepared. TCRdb used MiXCR to reprocess the PCR reads, holding one entry per CDR3 protein. This sample has almost 500,000 distinct CDR3 sequences, with about 12% found just once. Between the trimmed V and J ends, which lost 5 bases and 3 bases, there was a span of 10 bases. Germline V gene data show CDR1 as SGHTA and CDR2 as FQGNSA. This CDR3 region has 13 residues. This clonotype was seen ten or more times.

The sequence derives from a human donor who donated a stem cell graft to a child with combined immunodeficiency. The source material was PBMCs from the stem cell graft donor, sampled from the stem cell graft. The genes are TRBV7-2 and TRBJ1-2; D call uncertain. The CDR3 sequence: CASSPQPDYGYTF. In nucleotides, the CDR3 is TGTGCCAGCAGCCCCCAGCCCGACTATGGCTACACCTTC.